This T cell receptor (beta chain) comes out of a study of CD4 T cells in relation to SARS-CoV-2 and coronaviruses. The unexposed donors gave CD4+ T cells in about 2011-2018, prior to COVID-19. After 10 to 11 days of culture, CD4+ T cells were isolated. Regarding this clone: Its antigen is as yet unknown.

TCRdb's table, derived via immunoSEQ multiplex PCR, lists solely in-frame clones and lacks some. This sample has around 18,000 clones, with around 79% found just once. The CDR3 runs to 15 residues. Between the trimmed V and J ends, which lost 0 bases and 11 bases, there was a span of 14 bases. CDR1 is ENHRY and CDR2 is SYGVKD in the germline V gene. The sequenced sample was CD4+ T cells from PBMCs, cultured in vitro. The clonotype originates from a human donor in good health. The chain uses TRBV10-3 and TRBJ1-6; D uncertain. Written as DNA, the CDR3 is TGTGCCATCAGTGAGTCTGACGGGAGCGAGGCACCCCTCCACTTT. Translated, it gives CAISESDGSEAPLHF.